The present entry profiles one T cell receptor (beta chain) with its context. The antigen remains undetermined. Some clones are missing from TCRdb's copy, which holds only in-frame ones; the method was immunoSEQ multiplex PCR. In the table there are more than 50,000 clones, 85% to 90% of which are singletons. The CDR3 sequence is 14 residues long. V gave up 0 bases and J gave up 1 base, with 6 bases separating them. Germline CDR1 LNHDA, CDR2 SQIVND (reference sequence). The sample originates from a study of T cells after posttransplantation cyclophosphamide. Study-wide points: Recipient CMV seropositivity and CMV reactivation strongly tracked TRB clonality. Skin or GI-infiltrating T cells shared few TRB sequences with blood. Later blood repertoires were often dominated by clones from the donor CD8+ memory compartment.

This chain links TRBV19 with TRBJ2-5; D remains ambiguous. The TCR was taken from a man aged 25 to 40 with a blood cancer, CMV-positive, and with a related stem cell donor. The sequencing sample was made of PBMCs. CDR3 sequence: CASSIDYIQETQYF. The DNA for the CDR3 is TGTGCCAGTAGTATAGATTATATCCAAGAGACCCAGTACTTC.